The 12 T cell receptor beta chains listed next were all sequenced from one sample in a study of post-analysis software for immune sequencing data. No cognate antigen is known for these TCRs. Presence of unique molecular identifiers characterized the TCR beta cDNA libraries. One entry per CDR3 protein, called by TCRdb with MiXCR from the PCR reads. The data hold some 800,000 distinct CDR3 sequences, with more than 45% observed a single time. Whole-study findings and limits: Five or six TRBV segments, TRBV5-6, TRBV5-1 and TRBV20-1 among them, were found more frequent in patients than controls.

What was sequenced was blood. The receptors derive from a girl aged 5 to 17 with multiple sclerosis.

This sequence joins TRBV4-3 and TRBJ1-2, with D perhaps TRBD1 (6 bases). V lost 4 bases, J lost 0 bases, and 12 bases lay in between. Germline assignment: CDR1 LGHNA and CDR2 YSLEER. This CDR3 spans 15 amino acids. The CDR3 DNA follows: TGCGCCAGCAGCCCACGGACAGCTCCTAACTATGGCTACACCTTC. It encodes CASSPRTAPNYGYTF.

In DNA, the CDR3 is TGTGCCAGCAGCTTGAACGCTTACGAGCAGTACTTC. Protein: CASSLNAYEQYF. The chain uses TRBV12-3 or TRBV12-4 and TRBJ2-7; D call uncertain. V lost 6 bases and J 4 bases, leaving 10 bases between the germline ends. The CDR3 extends over 12 amino acids.

The rearrangement uses TRBV2 and TRBJ2-1; D is unresolved. Germline CDR1 and CDR2: SNHLY and FYNNEI. There are 13 residues in the CDR3. V was cut by 6 bases and J by 9 bases, with 15 bases left in between. The CDR3 sequence is CASSPDSRREQFF. The CDR3 nucleotides read TGTGCCAGCAGCCCCGACTCCCGGCGTGAGCAGTTCTTC. The full variable domain, its missing parts supplied by reference TRBV2 and TRBJ2-1, is EPEVTQTPSHQVTQMGQEVILRCVPISNHLYFYWYRQILGQKVEFLVSFYNNEISEKSEIFDDQFSVERPDGSNFTLKIRSTKLEDSAMYFCASSPDSRREQFFGPGTRLTVL.

The chain has TRBV7-8 and TRBJ2-2; D assignment may be TRBD1 or TRBD2 (5 bases each). Trimming removed 5 bases from V and 2 bases from J, with 9 bases in between. This CDR3 comprises 14 residues. The germline V gene encodes CDR1 SGHVS and CDR2 FQNEAQ. The CDR3 DNA is TGTGCCAGCAGCACCCGGGACAACACCGGGGAGCTGTTTTTT. This translates into CASSTRDNTGELFF.

The gene calls are TRBV20-1 and TRBJ2-7, with D tentatively TRBD1 or TRBD2 (5 bases each). Trimming took off 2 bases at V and 1 base at J, with 9 bases between the two ends. The CDR3 has 13 residues. Per the germline V gene, CDR1 is DFQATT and CDR2 is SNEGSKA (reference sequence). The CDR3 coding sequence is TGCAGTGCTAGAAAGTGGGGGTCCTACGAGCAGTACTTC. Translating it yields CSARKWGSYEQYF.

About this clonotype itself: The junction shows a germline mismatch at one end, possibly a read error. The chain carries TRBV4-3 and TRBJ2-7; D gene unclear. The germline V gene has CDR1 LGHNA and CDR2 YSLEER. The CDR3 sequence is 13 residues long. The CDR3 nucleotides are TGCGCCGGCAGCCGTGCGGTCTCCTACGAGCAGTACTTC. It yields the protein CAGSRAVSYEQYF.

The V and J genes are TRBV19 and TRBJ2-1, with TRBD2 matching over 14 bases. The germline CDR1 and CDR2 sequences are LNHDA and SQIVND (reference sequence). The ends lost 4 bases at V and 1 base at J; junction bases unmatched: 9. The CDR3 loop spans 19 amino acids. The CDR3 coding sequence is TGTGCCAGTAGTAGCATAGGACTAGCGGGAGGTCCTTCCTACAATGAGCAGTTCTTC. This gives the protein CASSSIGLAGGPSYNEQFF.

This chain links TRBV21-1 with TRBJ2-4; TRBD1, the table's D call, lacks a check against the DNA. TRBV21-1 counts as a pseudogene. This CDR3 comprises 17 residues. As DNA, the CDR3 is TGTGCCAGCAGCAAAGCCTCAGGGGTCCTAGCCAAAAACATTCAGTACTTC. Protein: CASSKASGVLAKNIQYF.

This clonotype was seen more than once but under ten times. The rearrangement joins TRBV6-1 to TRBJ2-5; TRBD2 agrees at 11 bases. J lost 0 bases, V lost 6 bases, and 9 bases had no gene match. Germline V lookup: CDR1 MNHNS, CDR2 SASEGT. The CDR3 has 17 residues. CDR3 DNA sequence: TGTGCCAGCAGCCGACCGGGACTAGCGGACCACCAAGAGACCCAGTACTTC. This translates into CASSRPGLADHQETQYF.

This clonotype was found a few times. This rearrangement joins TRBV28 to TRBJ2-7, with TRBD2 matching over 7 bases. The germline V gene encodes CDR1 MDHEN and CDR2 SYDVKM. J gave up 4 bases and V 5 bases, and 8 bases lay outside the gene matches. This CDR3 comprises 14 residues. CDR3 sequence (DNA): TGTGCCAGCAGTGCCGGGACTATGGTATACGAGCAGTACTTC. This gives the protein CASSAGTMVYEQYF.

About this clonotype itself: The junction shows a germline mismatch at one end, possibly a read error. The rearrangement links TRBV5-1 to TRBJ2-3; no firm D call. CDR1 and CDR2 from the germline V gene are SGHRS and YFSETQ. The length of the CDR3 is 11 residues. The CDR3 DNA reads TGCGCCGGCAGTCTAGAAGATACGCAGTATTTT. Protein sequence: CAGSLEDTQYF.

The chain employs TRBV24-1 and TRBJ2-3; TRBD2 matches 12 bases. V was pared by 3 bases and J by 4 bases, with 4 bases of the junction left unmatched. The germline gives CDR1 KGHDR, CDR2 SFDVKD. This CDR3 spans 16 amino acids. DNA for the CDR3: TGTGCCACCAGTGATCGACTAGCGGGAGATGCAGATACGCAGTATTTT. Its translation is CATSDRLAGDADTQYF.